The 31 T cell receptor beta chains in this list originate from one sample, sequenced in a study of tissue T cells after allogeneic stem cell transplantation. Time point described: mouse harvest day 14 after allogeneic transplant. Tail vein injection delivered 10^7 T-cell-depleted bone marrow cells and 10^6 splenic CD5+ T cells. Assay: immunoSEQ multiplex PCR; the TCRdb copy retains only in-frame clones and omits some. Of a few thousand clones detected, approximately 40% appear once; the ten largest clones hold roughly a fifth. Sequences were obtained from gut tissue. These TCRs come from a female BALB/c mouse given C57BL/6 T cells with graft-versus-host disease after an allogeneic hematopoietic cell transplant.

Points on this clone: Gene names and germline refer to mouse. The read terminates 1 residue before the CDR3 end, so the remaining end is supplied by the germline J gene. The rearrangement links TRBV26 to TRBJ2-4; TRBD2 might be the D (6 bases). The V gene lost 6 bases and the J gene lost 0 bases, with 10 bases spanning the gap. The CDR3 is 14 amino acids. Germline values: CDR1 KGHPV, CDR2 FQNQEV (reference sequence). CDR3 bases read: TGTGCCAGCAGCCCGACTGGTAGTCAAAACACCTTGTAC. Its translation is CASSPTGSQNTLY. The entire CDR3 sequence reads CASSPTGSQNTLYF.

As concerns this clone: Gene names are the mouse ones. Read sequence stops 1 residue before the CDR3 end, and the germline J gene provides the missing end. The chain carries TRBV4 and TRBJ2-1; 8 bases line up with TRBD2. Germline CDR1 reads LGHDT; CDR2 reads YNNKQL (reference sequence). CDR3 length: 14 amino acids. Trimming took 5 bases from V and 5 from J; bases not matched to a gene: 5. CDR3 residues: CASSPTGGHAEQFF. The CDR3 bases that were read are TGTGCCAGCAGCCCCACGGGGGGGCATGCTGAGCAGTTC. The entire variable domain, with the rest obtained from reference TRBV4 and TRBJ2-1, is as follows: ETAVFQTPNYHVTQVGNEVSFNCKQTLGHDTMYWYKQDSKKLLKIMFSYNNKQLIVNETVPRRFSPQSSDKAHLNLRIKSVEPEDSAVYLCASSPTGGHAEQFFGPGTRLTVL.

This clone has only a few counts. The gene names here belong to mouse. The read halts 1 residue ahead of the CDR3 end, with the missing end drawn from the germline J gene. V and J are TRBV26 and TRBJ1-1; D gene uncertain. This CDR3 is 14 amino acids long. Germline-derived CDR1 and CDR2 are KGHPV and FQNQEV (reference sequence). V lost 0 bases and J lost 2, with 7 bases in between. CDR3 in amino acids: CASSLSGSNTEVFF. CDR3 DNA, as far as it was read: TGTGCCAGCAGTCTGTCCGGCAGCAACACAGAAGTCTTC.

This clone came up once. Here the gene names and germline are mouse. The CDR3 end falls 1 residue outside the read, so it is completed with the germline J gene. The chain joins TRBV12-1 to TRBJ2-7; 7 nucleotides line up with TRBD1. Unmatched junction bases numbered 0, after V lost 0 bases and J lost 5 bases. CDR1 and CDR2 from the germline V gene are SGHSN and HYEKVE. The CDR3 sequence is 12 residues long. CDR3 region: CASSLGTDEQYF. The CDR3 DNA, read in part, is TGTGCCAGCTCTCTCGGGACAGATGAACAGTAC.

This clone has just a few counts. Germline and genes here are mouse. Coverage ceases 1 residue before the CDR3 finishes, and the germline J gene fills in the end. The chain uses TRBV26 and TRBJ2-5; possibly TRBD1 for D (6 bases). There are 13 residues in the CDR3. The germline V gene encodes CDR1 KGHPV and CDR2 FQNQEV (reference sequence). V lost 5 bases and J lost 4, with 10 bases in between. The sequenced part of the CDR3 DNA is TGTGCCAGCAGTATCAGGACAGAAGACACCCAGTAC. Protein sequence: CASSIRTEDTQY. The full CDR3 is CASSIRTEDTQYF.

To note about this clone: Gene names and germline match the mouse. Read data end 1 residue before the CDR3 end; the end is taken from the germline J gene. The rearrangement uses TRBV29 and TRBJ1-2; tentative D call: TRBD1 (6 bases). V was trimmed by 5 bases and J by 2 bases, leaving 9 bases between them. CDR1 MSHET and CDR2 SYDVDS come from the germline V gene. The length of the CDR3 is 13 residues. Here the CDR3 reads CASSKTGNSDYTF. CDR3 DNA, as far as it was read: TGTGCTAGCAGTAAGACAGGCAACTCCGACTACACC. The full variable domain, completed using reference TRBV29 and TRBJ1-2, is DMKVTQMPRYLIKRMGENVLLECGQDMSHETMYWYRQDPGLGLQLIYISYDVDSNSEGDIPKGYRVSRKKREHFSLILDSAKTNQTSVYFCASSKTGNSDYTFGSGTRLLVI.

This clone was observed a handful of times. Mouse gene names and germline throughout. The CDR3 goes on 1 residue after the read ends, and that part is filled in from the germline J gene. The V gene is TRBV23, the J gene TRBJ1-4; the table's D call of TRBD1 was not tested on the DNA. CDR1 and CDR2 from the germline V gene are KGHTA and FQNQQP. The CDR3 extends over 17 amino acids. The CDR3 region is CSSSQSRGGISNERLFF. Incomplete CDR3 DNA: TGCTCCAGCAGTCAATCAAGGGGAGGAATTTCCAACGAAAGATTATTT.

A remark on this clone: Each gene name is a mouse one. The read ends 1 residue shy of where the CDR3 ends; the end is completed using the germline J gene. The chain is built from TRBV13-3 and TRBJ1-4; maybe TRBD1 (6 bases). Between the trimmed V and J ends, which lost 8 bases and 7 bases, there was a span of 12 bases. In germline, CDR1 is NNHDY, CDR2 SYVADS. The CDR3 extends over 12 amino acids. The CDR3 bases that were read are TGTGCCAGTCACAGGGAGGGCGAAAGATTATTT. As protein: CASHREGERLF. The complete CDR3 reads CASHREGERLFF.

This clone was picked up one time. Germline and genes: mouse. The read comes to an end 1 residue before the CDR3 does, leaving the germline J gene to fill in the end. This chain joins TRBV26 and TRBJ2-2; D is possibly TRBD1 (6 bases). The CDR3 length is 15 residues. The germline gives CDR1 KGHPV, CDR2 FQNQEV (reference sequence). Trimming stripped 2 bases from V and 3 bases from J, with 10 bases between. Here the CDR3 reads CASSLTGRDTGQLYF. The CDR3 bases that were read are TGTGCCAGCAGTCTGACAGGGAGGGACACCGGGCAGCTCTAC.

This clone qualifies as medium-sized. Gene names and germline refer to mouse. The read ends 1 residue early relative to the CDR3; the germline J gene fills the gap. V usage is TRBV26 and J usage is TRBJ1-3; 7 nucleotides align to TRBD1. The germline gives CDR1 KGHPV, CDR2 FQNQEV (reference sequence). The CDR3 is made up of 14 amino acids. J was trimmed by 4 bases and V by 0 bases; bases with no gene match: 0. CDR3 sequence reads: CASSLSTGGNTLYF. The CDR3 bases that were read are TGTGCCAGCAGTCTGTCGACAGGGGGAAATACGCTCTAT. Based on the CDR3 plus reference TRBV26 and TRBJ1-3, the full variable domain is NSKVIQTPRYLVKGQGQKAKMRCIPEKGHPVVFWYQQNKNNEFKFLINFQNQEVLQQIDMTEKRFSAECPSNSPCSLEIQSSEAGDSALYLCASSLSTGGNTLYFGEGSRLIVV.

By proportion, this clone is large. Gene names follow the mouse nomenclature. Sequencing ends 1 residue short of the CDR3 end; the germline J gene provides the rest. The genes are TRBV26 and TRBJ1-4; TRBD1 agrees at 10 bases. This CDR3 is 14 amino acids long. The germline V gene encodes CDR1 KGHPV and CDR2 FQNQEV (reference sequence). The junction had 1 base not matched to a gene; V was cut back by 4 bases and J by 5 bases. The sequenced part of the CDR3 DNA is TGTGCCAGCAGTCGGACAGGGGGGAACGAAAGATTATTT. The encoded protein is CASSRTGGNERLF. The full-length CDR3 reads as CASSRTGGNERLFF.

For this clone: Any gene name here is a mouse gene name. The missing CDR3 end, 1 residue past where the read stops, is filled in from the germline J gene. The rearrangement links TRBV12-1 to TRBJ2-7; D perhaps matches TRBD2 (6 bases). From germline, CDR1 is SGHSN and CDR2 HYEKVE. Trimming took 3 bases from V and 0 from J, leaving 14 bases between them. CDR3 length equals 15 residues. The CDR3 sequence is CASSDWYPRSYEQYF. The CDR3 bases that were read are TGTGCCAGCTCTGACTGGTATCCCCGCTCCTATGAACAGTAC.

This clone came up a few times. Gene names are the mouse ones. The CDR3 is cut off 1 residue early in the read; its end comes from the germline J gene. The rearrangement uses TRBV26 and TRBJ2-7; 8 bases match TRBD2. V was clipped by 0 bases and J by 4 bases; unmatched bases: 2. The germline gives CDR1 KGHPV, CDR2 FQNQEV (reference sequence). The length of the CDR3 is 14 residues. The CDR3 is CASSLSTGAYEQYF. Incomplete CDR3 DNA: TGTGCCAGCAGTCTGTCGACTGGGGCGTATGAACAGTAC.

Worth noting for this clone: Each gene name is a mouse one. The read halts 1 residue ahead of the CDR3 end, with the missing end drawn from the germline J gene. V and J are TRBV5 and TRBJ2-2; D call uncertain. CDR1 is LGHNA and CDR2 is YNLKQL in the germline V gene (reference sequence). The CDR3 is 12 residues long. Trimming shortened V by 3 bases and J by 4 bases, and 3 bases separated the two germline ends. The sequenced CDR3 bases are TGTGCCAGCAGCCAGTCCACCGGGCAGCTCTAC. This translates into CASSQSTGQLY. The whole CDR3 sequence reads CASSQSTGQLYF.

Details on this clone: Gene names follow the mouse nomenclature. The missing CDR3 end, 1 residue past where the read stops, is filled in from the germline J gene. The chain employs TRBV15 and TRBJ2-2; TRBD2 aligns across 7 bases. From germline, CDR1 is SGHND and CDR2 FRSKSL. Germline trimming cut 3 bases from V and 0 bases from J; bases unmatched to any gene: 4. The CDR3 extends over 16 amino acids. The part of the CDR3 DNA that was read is TGTGCCAGCAGTTTCATGGGGGGAGCAAACACCGGGCAGCTCTAC. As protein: CASSFMGGANTGQLY. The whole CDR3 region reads CASSFMGGANTGQLYF.

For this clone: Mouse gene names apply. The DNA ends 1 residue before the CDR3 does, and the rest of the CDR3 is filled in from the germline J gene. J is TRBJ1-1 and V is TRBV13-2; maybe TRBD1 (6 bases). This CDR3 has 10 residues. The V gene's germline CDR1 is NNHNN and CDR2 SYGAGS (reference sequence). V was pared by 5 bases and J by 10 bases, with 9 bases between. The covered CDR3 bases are TGTGCCAGCGGGAAGGGGGGAGTCTTC. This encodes CASGKGGVF. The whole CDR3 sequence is CASGKGGVFF.

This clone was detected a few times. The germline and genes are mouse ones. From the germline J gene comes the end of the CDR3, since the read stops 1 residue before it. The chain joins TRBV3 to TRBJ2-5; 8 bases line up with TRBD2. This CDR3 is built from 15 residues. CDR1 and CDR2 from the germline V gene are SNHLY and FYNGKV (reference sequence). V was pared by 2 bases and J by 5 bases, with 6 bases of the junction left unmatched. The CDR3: CASSLRAGGRDTQYF. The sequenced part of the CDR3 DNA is TGTGCCAGCAGCTTAAGGGCTGGGGGGAGAGACACCCAGTAC.

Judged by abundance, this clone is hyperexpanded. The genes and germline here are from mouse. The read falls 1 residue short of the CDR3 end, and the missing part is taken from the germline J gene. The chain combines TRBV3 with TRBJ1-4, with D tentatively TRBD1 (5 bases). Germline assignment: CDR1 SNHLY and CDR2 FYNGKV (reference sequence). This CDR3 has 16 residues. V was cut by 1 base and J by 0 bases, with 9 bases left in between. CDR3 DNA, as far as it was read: TGTGCCAGCAGCTTAGGACAGACCCTTTCCAACGAAAGATTATTT. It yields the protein CASSLGQTLSNERLF. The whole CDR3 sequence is CASSLGQTLSNERLFF.

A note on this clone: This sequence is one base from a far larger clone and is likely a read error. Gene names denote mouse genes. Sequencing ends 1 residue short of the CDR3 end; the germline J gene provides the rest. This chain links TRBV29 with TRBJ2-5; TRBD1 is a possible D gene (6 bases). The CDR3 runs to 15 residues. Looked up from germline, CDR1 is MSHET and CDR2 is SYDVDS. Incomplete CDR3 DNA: TGTGCTCGCAGTCCCACAGGGTTTAACCAAGACACCCAGTAC. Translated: CARSPTGFNQDTQY. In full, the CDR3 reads CARSPTGFNQDTQYF.

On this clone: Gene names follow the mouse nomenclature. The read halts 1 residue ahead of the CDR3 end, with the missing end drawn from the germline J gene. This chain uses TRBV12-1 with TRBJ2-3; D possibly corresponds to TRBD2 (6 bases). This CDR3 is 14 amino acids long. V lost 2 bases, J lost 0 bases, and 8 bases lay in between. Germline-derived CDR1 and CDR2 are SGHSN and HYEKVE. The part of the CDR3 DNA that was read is TGTGCCAGCTCTCCCCTGGGGAGTGCAGAAACGCTGTAT. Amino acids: CASSPLGSAETLY. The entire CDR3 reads CASSPLGSAETLYF.

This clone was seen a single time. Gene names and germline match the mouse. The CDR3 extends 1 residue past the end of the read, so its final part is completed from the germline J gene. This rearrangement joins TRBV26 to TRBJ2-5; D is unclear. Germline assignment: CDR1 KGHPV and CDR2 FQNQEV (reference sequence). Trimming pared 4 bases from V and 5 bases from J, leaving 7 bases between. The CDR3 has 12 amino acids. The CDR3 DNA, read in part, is TGTGCCAGCAGTCGGGGAAGAGACACCCAGTAC. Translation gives CASSRGRDTQY. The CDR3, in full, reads CASSRGRDTQYF.

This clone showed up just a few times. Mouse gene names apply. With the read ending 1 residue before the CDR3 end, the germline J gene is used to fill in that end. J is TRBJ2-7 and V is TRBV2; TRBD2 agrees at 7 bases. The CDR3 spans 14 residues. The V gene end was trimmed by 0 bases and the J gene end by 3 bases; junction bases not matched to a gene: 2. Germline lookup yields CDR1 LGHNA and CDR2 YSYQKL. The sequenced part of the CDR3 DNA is TGTGCCAGCAGCCAAGAGGCTGGGGGCTATGAACAGTAC. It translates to CASSQEAGGYEQY. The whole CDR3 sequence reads CASSQEAGGYEQYF.

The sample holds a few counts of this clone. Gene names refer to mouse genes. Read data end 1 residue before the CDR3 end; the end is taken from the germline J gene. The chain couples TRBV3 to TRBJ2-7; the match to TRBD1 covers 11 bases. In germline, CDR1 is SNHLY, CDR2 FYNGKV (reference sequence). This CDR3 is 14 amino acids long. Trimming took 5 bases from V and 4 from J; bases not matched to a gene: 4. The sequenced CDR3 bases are TGTGCCAGCAGCCTCCGGGACAGGGGGTATGAACAGTAC. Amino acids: CASSLRDRGYEQY. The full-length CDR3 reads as CASSLRDRGYEQYF.

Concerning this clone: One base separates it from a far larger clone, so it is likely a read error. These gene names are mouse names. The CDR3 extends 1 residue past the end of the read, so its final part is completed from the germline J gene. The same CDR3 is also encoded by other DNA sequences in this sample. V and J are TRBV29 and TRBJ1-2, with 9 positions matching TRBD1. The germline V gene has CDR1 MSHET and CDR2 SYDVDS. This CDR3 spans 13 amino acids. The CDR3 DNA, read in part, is TGCGCTAGCAGTTCGGGACAGGGCTCCGACTACACC. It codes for CASSSGQGSDYT. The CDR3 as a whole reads CASSSGQGSDYTF. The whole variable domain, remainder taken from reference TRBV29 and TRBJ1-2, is DMKVTQMPRYLIKRMGENVLLECGQDMSHETMYWYRQDPGLGLQLIYISYDVDSNSEGDIPKGYRVSRKKREHFSLILDSAKTNQTSVYFCASSSGQGSDYTFGSGTRLLVI.

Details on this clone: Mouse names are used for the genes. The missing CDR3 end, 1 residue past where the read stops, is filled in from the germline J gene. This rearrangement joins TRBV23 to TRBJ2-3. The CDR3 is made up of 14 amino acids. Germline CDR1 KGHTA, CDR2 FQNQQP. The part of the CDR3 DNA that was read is TGCTCCAGCAGTCAAGGGGAAGTGGCAGAAACGCTGTAT. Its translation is CSSSQGEVAETLY. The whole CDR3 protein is CSSSQGEVAETLYF.

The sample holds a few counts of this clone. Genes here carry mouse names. The chain's CDR3 is CASSFWNSGNTLYF. CDR3 DNA, as far as it was read: TGTGCCAGCAGCTTCTGGAATTCTGGAAATACGCTCTAT. V usage is TRBV3 and J usage is TRBJ1-3, with unresolved D. The read is 1 residue too short to cover the CDR3 end, so that end is filled in from the germline J gene. Germline V gene data show CDR1 as SNHLY and CDR2 as FYNGKV (reference sequence). The CDR3 is 14 residues long. Trimming shortened V by 3 bases and J by 0 bases, and 6 bases separated the two germline ends.

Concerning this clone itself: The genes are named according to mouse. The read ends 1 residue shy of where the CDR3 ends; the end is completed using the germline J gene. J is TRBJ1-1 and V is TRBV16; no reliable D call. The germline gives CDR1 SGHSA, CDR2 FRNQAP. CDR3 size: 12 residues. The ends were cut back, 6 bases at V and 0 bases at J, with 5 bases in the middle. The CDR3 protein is CASRQANTEVFF. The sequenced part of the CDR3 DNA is TGTGCAAGCAGACAAGCAAACACAGAAGTCTTC.

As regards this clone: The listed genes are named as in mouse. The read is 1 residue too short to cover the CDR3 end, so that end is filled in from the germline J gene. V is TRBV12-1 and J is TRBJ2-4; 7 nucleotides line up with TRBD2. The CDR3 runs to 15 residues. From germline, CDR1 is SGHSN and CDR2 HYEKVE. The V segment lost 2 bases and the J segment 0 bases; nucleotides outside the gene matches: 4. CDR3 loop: CASSQDWTSQNTLYF. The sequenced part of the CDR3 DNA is TGTGCCAGCTCTCAGGACTGGACTAGTCAAAACACCTTGTAC. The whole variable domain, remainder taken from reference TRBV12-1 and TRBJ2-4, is DSGVVQSPRHIIKEKGGRSVLTCIPISGHSNVVWYQQTLGKELKFLIQHYEKVERDKGFLPSRFSVQQFDDYHSEMNMSALELEDSAMYFCASSQDWTSQNTLYFGAGTRLSVL.

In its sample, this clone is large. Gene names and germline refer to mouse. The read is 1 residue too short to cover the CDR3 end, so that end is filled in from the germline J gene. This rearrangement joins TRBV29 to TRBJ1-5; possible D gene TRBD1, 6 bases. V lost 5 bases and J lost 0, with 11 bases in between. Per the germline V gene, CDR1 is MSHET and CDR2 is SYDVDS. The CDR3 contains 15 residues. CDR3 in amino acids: CASSTGTYNNQAPLF. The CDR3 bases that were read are TGTGCTAGCAGTACCGGGACATATAACAACCAGGCTCCGCTT.

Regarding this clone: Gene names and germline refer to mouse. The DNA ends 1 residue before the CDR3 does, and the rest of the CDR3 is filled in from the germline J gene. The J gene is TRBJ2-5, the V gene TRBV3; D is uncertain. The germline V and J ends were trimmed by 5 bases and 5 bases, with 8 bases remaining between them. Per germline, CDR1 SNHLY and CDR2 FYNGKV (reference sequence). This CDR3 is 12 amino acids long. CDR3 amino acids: CASSRTLDTQYF. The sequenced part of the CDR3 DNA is TGTGCCAGCAGCCGGACCCTAGACACCCAGTAC.

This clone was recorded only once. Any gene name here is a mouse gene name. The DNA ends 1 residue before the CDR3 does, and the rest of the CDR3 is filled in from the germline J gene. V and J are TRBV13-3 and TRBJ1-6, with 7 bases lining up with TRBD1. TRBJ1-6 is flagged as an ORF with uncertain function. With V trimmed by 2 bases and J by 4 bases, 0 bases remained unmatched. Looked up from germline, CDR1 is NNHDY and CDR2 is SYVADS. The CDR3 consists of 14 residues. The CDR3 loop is CASSDRGYNSPLYF. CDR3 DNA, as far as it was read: TGTGCCAGCAGTGACAGGGGGTATAATTCGCCCCTCTAC.